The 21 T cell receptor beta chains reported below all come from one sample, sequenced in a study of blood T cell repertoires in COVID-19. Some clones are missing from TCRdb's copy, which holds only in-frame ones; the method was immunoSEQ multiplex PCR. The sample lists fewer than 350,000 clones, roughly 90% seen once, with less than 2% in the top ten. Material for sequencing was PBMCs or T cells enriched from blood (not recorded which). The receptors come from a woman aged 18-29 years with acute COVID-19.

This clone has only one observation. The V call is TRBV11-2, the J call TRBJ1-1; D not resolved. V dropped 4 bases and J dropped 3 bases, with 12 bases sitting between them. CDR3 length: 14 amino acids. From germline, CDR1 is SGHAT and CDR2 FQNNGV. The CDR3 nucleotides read TGTGCCAGCAGCTCCACAGACAAGTACACTGAAGCTTTCTTT. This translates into CASSSTDKYTEAFF. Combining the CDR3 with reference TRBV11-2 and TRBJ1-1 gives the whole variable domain EAGVAQSPRYKIIEKRQSVAFWCNPISGHATLYWYQQILGQGPKLLIQFQNNGVVDDSQLPKDRFSAERLKGVDSTLKIQPAKLEDSAVYLCASSSTDKYTEAFFGQGTRLTVV.

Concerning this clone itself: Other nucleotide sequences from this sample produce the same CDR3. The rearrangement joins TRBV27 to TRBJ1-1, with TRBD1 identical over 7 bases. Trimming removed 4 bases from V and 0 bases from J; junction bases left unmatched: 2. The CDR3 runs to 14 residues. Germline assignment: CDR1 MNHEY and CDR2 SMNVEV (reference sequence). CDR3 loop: CASSSGQLNTEAFF. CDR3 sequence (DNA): TGTGCCAGCAGTTCGGGACAGTTGAACACTGAAGCTTTCTTT.

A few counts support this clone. The CDR3 sequence is CASRQLAGGSGANVLTF. The DNA of the CDR3 is TGTGCCAGCAGACAACTAGCGGGAGGCTCTGGGGCCAACGTCCTGACTTTC. The chain recombines TRBV13 with TRBJ2-6, with 12 nucleotides matching TRBD2. V trimming: 6 bases; J trimming: 0 bases; junction bases outside the gene matches: 3. There are 17 residues in the CDR3. CDR1 and CDR2 (germline): PRHDT, FYEKMQ (reference sequence).

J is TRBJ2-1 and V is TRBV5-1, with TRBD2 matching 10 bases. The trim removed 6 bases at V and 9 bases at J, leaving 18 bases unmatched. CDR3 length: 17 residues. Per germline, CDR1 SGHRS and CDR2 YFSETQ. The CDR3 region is CASNNVQTSGIKSEQFF. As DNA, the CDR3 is TGCGCCAGCAACAATGTCCAAACTAGCGGGATTAAGAGTGAGCAGTTCTTC. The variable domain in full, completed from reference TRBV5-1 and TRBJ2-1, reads KAGVTQTPRYLIKTRGQQVTLSCSPISGHRSVSWYQQTPGQGLQFLFEYFSETQRNKGNFPGRFSGRQFSNSRSEMNVSTLELGDSALYLCASNNVQTSGIKSEQFFGPGTRLTVL.

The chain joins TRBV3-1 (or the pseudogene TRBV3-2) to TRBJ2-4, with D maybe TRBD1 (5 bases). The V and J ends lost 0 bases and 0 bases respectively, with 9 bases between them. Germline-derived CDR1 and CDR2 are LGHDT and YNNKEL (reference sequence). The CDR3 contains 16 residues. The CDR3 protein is CASSQDQGAAKNIQYF. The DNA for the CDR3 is TGTGCCAGCAGCCAAGATCAAGGGGCAGCCAAAAACATTCAGTACTTC.

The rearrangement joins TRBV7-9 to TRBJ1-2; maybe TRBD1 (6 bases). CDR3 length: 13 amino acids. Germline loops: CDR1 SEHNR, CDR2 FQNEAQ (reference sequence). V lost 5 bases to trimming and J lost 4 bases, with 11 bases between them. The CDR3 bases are TGTGCCAGCAGCGAACAGGGAACCTATGGCTACACCTTC. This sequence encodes CASSEQGTYGYTF.

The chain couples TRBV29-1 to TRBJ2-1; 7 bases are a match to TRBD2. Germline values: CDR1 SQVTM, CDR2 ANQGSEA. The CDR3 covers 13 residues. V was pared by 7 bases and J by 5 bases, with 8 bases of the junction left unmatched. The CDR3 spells CSGGGSGNNEQFF. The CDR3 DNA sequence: TGCAGCGGGGGCGGGAGCGGAAACAATGAGCAGTTCTTC.

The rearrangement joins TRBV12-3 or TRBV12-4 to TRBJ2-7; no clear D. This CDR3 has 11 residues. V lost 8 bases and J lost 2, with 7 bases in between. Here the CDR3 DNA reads TGTGCCAGCTCGAGGACCTACGAGCAGTACTTC. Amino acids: CASSRTYEQYF.

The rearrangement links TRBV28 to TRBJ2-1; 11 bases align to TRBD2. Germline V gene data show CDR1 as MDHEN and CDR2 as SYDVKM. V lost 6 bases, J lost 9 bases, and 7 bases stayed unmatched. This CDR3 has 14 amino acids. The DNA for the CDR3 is TGTGCCAGCAGACAAACTAGCGGGAGCTTTGAGCAGTTCTTC. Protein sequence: CASRQTSGSFEQFF.

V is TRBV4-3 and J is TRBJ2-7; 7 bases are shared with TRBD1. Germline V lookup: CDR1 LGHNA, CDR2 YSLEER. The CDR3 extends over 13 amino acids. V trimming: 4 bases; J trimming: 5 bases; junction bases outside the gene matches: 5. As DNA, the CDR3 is TGCGCCAGCAGCCTTTCTCAGGGGGACGAGCAGTACTTC. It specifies CASSLSQGDEQYF.

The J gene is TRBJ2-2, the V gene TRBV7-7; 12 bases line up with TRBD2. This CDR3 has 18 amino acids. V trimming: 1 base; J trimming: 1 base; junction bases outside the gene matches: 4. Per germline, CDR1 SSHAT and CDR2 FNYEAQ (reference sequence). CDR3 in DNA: TGTGCCAGCAGCTTAGTACTAGCGGGAGGCCGGAACACCGGGGAGCTGTTTTTT. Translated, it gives CASSLVLAGGRNTGELFF.

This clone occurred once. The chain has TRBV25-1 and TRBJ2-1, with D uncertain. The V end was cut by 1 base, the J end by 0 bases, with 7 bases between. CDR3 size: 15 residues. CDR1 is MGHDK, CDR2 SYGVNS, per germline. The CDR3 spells CASSESISSYNEQFF. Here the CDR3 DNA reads TGTGCCAGCAGTGAATCTATCTCCTCCTACAATGAGCAGTTCTTC. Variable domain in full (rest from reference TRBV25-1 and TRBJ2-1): EADIYQTPRYLVIGTGKKITLECSQTMGHDKMYWYQQDPGMELHLIHYSYGVNSTEKGDLSSESTVSRIRTEHFPLTLESARPSHTSQYLCASSESISSYNEQFFGPGTRLTVL.

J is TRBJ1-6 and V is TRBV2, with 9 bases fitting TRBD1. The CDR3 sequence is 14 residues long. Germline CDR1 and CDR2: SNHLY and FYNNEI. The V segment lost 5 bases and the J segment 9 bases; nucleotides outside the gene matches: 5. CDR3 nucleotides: TGTGCCAGCAGTTCCGGGACAGGGCCTTCACCCCTCCACTTT. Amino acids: CASSSGTGPSPLHF.

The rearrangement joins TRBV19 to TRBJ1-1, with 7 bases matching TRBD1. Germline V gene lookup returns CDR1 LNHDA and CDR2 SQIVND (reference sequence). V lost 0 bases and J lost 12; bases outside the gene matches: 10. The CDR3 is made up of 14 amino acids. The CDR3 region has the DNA TGTGCCAGTAGTATAGATCGAGGGGGCGCGGTCCCTTTCTTT. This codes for CASSIDRGGAVPFF.

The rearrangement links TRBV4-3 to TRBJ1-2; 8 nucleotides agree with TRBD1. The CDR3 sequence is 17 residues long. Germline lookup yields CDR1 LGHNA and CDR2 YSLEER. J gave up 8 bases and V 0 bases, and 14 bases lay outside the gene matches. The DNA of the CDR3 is TGCGCCAGCAGCCAAGATCGGGGCAGGGGGCTATCGGACGGCTACACCTTC. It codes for CASSQDRGRGLSDGYTF.

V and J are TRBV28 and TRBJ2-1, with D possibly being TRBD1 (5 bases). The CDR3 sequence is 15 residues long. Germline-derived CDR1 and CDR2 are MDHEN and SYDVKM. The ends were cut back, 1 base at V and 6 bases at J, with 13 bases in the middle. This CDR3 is CASSLSRRGANEQFF. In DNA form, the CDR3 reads TGTGCCAGCAGTTTATCCCGAAGGGGTGCCAATGAGCAGTTCTTC.

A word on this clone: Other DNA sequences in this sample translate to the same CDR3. This chain's CDR3 is CASSRTGGAGNTIYF. The CDR3 DNA is TGTGCCAGCAGCCGGACAGGGGGTGCTGGAAACACCATATATTTT. The rearrangement links TRBV7-9 to TRBJ1-3; TRBD1 agrees at 10 bases. The CDR3 has 15 amino acids. Germline CDR1 is SEHNR and CDR2 is FQNEAQ (reference sequence). J lost 2 bases, V lost 5 bases, and 3 bases had no gene match.

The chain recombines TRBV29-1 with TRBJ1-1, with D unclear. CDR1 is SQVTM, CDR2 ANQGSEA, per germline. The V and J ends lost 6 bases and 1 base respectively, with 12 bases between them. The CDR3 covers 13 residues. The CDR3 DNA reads TGCAGCGTGGCCGCCTCGTGGAACACTGAAGCTTTCTTT. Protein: CSVAASWNTEAFF.

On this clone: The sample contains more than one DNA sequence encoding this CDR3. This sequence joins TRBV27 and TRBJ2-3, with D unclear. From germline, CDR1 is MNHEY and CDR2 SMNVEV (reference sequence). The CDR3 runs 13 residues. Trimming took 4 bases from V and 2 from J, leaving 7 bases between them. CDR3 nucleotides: TGTGCCAGCAGTTCTCCTTCCACAGATACGCAGTATTTT. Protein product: CASSSPSTDTQYF.

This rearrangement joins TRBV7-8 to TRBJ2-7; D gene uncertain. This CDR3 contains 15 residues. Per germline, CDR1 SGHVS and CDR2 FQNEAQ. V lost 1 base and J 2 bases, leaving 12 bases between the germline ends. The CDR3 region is CASSLVGTYPYEQYF. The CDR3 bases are TGTGCCAGCAGCTTAGTGGGCACATACCCCTACGAGCAGTACTTC.

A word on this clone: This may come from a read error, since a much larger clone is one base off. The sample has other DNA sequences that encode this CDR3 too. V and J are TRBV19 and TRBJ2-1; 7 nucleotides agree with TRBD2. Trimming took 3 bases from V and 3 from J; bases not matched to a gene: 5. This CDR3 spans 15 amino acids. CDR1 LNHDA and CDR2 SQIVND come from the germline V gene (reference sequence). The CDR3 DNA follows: TGTGCCAGTAGTATTCCTGGACTAGACTACAATGAGCAGTTCTTC. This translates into CASSIPGLDYNEQFF. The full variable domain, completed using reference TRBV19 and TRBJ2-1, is DGGITQSPKYLFRKEGQNVTLSCEQNLNHDAMYWYRQDPGQGLRLIYYSQIVNDFQKGDIAEGYSVSREKKESFPLTVTSAQKNPTAFYLCASSIPGLDYNEQFFGPGTRLTVL.